This T cell receptor beta chain was identified in a study of blood T cell repertoires in COVID-19. Study background: The United States, Italy and Spain supplied acute and convalescent COVID-19 samples.

Trimming left V 6 bases short and J 6 bases short, with 12 bases between. The CDR3 is 13 residues long. CDR1 and CDR2 (germline): MDHEN, SYDVKM. In the original analysis: Estimation of nucleated cell counts was performed using reference gene primer amplification. Measured with immunoSEQ multiplex PCR; TCRdb has only the in-frame clones, and not every one. Clonal size and the V and J genes are those of that table, whereas D and trimming came from the DNA. The data show hundreds of thousands of clones, around 88% seen once. Study members were between roughly 18 and 100 years old and lived in some 22 US regions.

Sequencing used PBMCs or T cells enriched from blood (not recorded which). This TCR was recovered from a middle-aged woman who had recovered from COVID-19. The V gene is TRBV28, the J gene TRBJ2-1, with D tentatively TRBD2 (5 bases). The CDR3 DNA sequence: TGTGCCAGCAGCCCACTAGTTTCCAATGAGCAGTTCTTC. Translating gives CASSPLVSNEQFF.